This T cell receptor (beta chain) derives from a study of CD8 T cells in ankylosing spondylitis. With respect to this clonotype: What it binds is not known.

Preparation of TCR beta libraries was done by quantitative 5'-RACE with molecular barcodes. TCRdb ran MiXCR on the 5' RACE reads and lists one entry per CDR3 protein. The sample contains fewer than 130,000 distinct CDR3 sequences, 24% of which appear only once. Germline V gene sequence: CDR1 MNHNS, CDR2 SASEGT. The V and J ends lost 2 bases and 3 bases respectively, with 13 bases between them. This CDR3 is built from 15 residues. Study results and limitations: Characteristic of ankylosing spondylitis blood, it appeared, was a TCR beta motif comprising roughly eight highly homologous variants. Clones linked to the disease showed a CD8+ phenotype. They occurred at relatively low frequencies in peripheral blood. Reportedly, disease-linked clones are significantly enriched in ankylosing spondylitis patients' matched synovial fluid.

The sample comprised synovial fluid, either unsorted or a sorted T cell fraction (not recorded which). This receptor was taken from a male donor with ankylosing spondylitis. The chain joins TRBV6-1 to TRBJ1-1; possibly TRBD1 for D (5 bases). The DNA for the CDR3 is TGTGCCAGCAGTGAAAGTGCAGGGAAGGACACTGAAGCTTTCTTT. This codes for CASSESAGKDTEAFF.